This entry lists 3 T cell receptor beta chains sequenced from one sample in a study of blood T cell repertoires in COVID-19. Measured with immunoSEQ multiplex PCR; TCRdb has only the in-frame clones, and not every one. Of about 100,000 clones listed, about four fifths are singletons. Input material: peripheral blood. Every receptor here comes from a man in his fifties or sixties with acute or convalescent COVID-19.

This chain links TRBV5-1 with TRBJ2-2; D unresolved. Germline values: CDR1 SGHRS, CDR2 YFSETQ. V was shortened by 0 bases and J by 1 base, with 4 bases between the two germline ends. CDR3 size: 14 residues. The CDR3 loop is CASSLDLNTGELFF. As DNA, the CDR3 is TGCGCCAGCAGCTTGGATCTGAACACCGGGGAGCTGTTTTTT.

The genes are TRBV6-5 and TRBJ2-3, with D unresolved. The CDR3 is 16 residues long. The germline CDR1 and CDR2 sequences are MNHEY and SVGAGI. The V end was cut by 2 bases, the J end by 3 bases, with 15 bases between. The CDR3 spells CASSYGFGGTTDTQYF. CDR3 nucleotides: TGTGCCAGCAGTTACGGGTTTGGCGGCACGACAGATACGCAGTATTTT.

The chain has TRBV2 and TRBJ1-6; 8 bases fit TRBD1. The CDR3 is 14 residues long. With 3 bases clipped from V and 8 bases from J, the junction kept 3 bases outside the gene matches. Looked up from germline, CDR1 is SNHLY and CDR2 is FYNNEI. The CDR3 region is CASSDGDRYSPLHF. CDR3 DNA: TGTGCCAGCAGTGATGGGGACAGGTATTCACCCCTCCACTTT.